This T cell receptor (beta chain) came from a study of vaccination and CD4 T cells after COVID-19. Study-wide context: A vaccine, either BNT162b2 or mRNA-1273, was given to participants in two doses. Diagnosis preceded the drawing of post-COVID samples by a median approximately 110 days (range 35 to 161). Stimulation of cells relied on overlapping spike peptides derived from SARS-CoV-2, HCoV-NL63, HCoV-OC43 and HCoV-229E.

There are 15 residues in the CDR3. Trimming at V came to 5 bases and at J to 8 bases, leaving 15 bases not matched to a gene. CDR1 is DFQATT, CDR2 SNEGSKA, per germline (reference sequence). An Oncomine TCR Beta short-read assay was used to sequence the DNA from cultured CD4+ T cells. From CD4+ T cells that had been cultured, genomic DNA was extracted. TCRdb independently ran MiXCR on the PCR reads; one entry per CDR3 protein. Of over 15,000 distinct CDR3 sequences in the sample, 51% were seen once. Within the sample, this clonotype is medium-sized. The antigen is unknown. Treatment defined: roughly 11-day PBMC culture with coronavirus spike peptide pools or control peptides (ViraFEST assay).

The receptor comes from a human donor who had recovered from COVID-19. This chain uses TRBV20-1 with TRBJ2-3, with 8 bases fitting TRBD2. The specimen comprised CD4+ T cells from blood, cultured in vitro, sampled before SARS-CoV-2 vaccination. CDR3: CSAAPSAGGTSTQYF. CDR3 sequence (DNA): TGCAGTGCTGCCCCATCTGCGGGAGGTACTTCTACGCAGTATTTT.